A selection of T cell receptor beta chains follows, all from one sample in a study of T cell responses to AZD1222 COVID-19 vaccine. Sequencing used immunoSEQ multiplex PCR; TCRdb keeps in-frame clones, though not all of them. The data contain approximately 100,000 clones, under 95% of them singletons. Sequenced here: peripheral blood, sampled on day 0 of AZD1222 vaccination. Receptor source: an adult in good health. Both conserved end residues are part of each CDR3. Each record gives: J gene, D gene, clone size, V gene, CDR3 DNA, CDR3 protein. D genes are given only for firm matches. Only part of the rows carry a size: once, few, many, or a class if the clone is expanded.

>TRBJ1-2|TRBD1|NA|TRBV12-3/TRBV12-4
TGTGCCAGCAGTACAGGGGATGGCTACACCTTC
CASSTGDGYTF
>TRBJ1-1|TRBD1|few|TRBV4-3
TGCGCCAGCAGCCGTGGACAGGGCGACACTGAAGCTTTCTTT
CASSRGQGDTEAFF
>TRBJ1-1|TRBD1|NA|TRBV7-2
TGTGCCAGCAGCGTGGGACAGGGGTTTGGCACTGAAGCTTTCTTT
CASSVGQGFGTEAFF
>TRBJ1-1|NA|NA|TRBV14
TGTGCCAGCAGCCAATACCAGGAGACTGAAGCTTTCTTT
CASSQYQETEAFF
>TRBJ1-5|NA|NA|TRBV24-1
TGTGCCACCAGTGATTCTACAGGGAGAGGCCAGCCCCAGCATTTT
CATSDSTGRGQPQHF
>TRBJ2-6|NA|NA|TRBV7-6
TGTGCCAGCAGCTCATACGGGGCCAACGTCCTGACTTTC
CASSSYGANVLTF
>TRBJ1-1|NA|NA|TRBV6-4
TGTGCCAGCAGTCTACAGTTGAACACTGAAGCTTTCTTT
CASSLQLNTEAFF
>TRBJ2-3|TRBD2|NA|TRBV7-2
TGTGCCAGCAGCTTACTAGCGGAAGAGGGAGATACGCAGTATTTT
CASSLLAEEGDTQYF
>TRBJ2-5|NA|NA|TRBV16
TGTGCCAGCAGCCAATCCTTCGTCGGGGTACGGCCCCAAGAGACCCAGTACTTC
CASSQSFVGVRPQETQYF
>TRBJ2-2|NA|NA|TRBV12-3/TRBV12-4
TGTGCCAGCAGCCGGGCGGGGACCGGGGAGCTGTTTTTT
CASSRAGTGELFF
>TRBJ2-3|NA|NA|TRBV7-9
TGTGCCAGCAGCTTAGAGGGACACACAGATACGCAGTATTTT
CASSLEGHTDTQYF
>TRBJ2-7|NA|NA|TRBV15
TGTGCCACCAGCAGAGAGTGGGACGGAGTTTCCTACGAGCAGTACTTC
CATSREWDGVSYEQYF
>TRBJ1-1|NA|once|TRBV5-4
TGTGCCAGCAGCTTAGAAGGGGGGGGCGACGGCACTGAAGCTTTCTTT
CASSLEGGGDGTEAFF
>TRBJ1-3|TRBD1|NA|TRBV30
TGTGCCTTGGGACAGCGGTTCTTTGGAAACACCATATATTTT
CALGQRFFGNTIYF
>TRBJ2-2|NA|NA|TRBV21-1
TGTGCCAGCAGCAGGGCGGGAGGTCTGACCGGGGAGCTGTTTTTT
CASSRAGGLTGELFF
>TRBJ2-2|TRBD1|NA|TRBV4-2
TGTGCCAGCAGCCAATCGACAGGGGGGAACACCGGGGAGCTGTTTTTT
CASSQSTGGNTGELFF
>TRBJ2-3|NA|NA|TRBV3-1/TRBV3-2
TGTGCCAGCAGCCAAGAAGACAGGGATACGCAGTATTTT
CASSQEDRDTQYF
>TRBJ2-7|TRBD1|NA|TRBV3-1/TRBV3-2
TGTGCCAGCAGCCCCGGACAGGGTCACTACGAGCAGTACTTC
CASSPGQGHYEQYF
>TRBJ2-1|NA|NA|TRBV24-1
TGTGCCACCAGTGATCACGACAGGTTCTCCTACAATGAGCAGTTCTTC
CATSDHDRFSYNEQFF
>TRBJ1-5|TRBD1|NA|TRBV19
TGTGCCAGTAGCCGGACAGGGGGCGCGGGCAATCAGCCCCAGCATTTT
CASSRTGGAGNQPQHF
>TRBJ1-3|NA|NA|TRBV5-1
TGCGCCAGCAGCTTGGAACCTGGAAACACCATATATTTT
CASSLEPGNTIYF
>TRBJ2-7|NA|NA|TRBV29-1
TGCAGCGTTGGCAATAGCTACGAGCAGTACTTC
CSVGNSYEQYF
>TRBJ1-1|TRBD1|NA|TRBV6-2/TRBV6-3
TGTGCCAGCAGCAATGGGGGGACAGACTACACTGAAGCTTTCTTT
CASSNGGTDYTEAFF
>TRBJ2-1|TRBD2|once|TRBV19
TGTGCCAGTAGTATTCGCCAGGGACTAGCGGGCCACTCCTACAATGAGCAGTTCTTC
CASSIRQGLAGHSYNEQFF
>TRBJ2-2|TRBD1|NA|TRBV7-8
TGTGCCAGCAGCCCAGACAGGGGGGTGAACACCGGGGAGCTGTTTTTT
CASSPDRGVNTGELFF
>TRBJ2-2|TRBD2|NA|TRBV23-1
TGCGCCAGCAGTCACACTAGCGCCACCGGGGAGCTGTTTTTT
CASSHTSATGELFF
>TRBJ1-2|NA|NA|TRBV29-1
TGCAGCGTTGAATCAGGGGCCTATGGCTACACCTTC
CSVESGAYGYTF
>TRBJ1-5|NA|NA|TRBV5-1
TGCGCCAGCAGCTTAACAGGGTATAGCAATCAGCCCCAGCATTTT
CASSLTGYSNQPQHF
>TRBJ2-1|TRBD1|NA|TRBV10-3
TGTGCCATCAGAGCCGACAGGGATGACAATGAGCAGTTCTTC
CAIRADRDDNEQFF